The 8 T cell receptor beta chains given below trace back to one sample, sequenced in a study of blood T cell repertoires in COVID-19 (TCRdb year 2020). The method was the immunoSEQ multiplex PCR assay. The source is immuneACCESS, and TCRdb retained only in-frame sequences with V and J called. Part of the clones is not carried over; for the studies checked, unresolved V genes explain less than half of this, and the remainder is unexplained. For this sample there are 300,000 or so clones; more than 70% appear just once. The ten largest make up around 1.6% of the sample. Sequencing was carried out using peripheral blood. The receptors stem from a woman aged 45-65 years with acute or convalescent COVID-19.

The chain links TRBV3-1 (or the pseudogene TRBV3-2) to TRBJ2-7; 8 bases are a match to TRBD2. The V and J ends lost 6 bases and 0 bases, in that order; junction bases with no gene match: 22. Germline CDR1 and CDR2: LGHDT and YNNKEL (reference sequence). There are 20 residues in the CDR3. CDR3 amino acids: CASSHNGISGISRLSYEQYF. CDR3 bases: TGTGCCAGCAGTCACAATGGGATTAGCGGGATTTCGAGACTCTCCTACGAGCAGTACTTC.

This rearrangement joins TRBV18 to TRBJ2-2; tentatively, D is TRBD1 (6 bases). In germline, CDR1 is KGHSH, CDR2 LQKENI. The CDR3 is 16 amino acids. V lost 4 bases and J 4 bases, leaving 16 bases between the germline ends. In DNA form, the CDR3 reads TGTGCCAGCTCACGGGAGACAGGCCCGGTCACCGGGGAGCTGTTTTTT. This encodes CASSRETGPVTGELFF.

The chain joins TRBV29-1 to TRBJ2-2; tentatively, D is TRBD2 (5 bases). This CDR3 comprises 14 residues. V was clipped by 3 bases and J by 6 bases, with 14 bases between them. CDR1 is SQVTM and CDR2 is ANQGSEA in the germline V gene. The CDR3: CSVDLAIHSGELFF. DNA for the CDR3: TGCAGCGTTGATCTAGCAATCCATTCCGGGGAGCTGTTTTTT.

The rearrangement links TRBV2 to TRBJ2-1; D uncertain. Germline V gene data show CDR1 as SNHLY and CDR2 as FYNNEI. The CDR3 runs to 11 residues. Written as DNA, the CDR3 is TGTGTAAGGAGCTCCTACAATGAGCAGTTCTTC. This gives the protein CVRSSYNEQFF.

The chain employs TRBV10-3 and TRBJ2-7; 7 bases align to TRBD1. J lost 6 bases, V lost 4 bases, and 6 bases had no gene match. CDR1 is ENHRY, CDR2 SYGVKD, per germline. The CDR3 has 13 residues. The CDR3 nucleotides read TGTGCCATCAGTGCTCGGGACAGTCGCGAGCAGTACTTC. Its translation is CAISARDSREQYF.

Here the CDR3 DNA reads TGTGCCAGCAGCTTCGACTCAGATGAAGAGCAGTACTTC. Translation: CASSFDSDEEQYF. This chain connects TRBV7-9 to TRBJ2-7, with unresolved D. Between the trimmed V and J ends, which lost 3 bases and 7 bases, there was a span of 13 bases. The CDR3 is 13 residues long. Germline V gene sequence: CDR1 SEHNR, CDR2 FQNEAQ (reference sequence). Full variable domain (outside the CDR3, taken from reference TRBV7-9 and TRBJ2-7): DTGVSQNPRHKITKRGQNVTFRCDPISEHNRLYWYRQTLGQGPEFLTYFQNEAQLEKSRLLSDRFSAERPKGSFSTLEIQRTEQGDSAMYLCASSFDSDEEQYFGPGTRLTVT.

V and J are TRBV30 and TRBJ2-7; TRBD2 agrees at 14 bases. The J segment lost 9 bases and the V segment lost 3 bases, leaving 4 bases of the junction unmatched. CDR1 is GTSNPN and CDR2 is SVGIG in the germline V gene (reference sequence). This CDR3 is built from 13 residues. The CDR3 DNA reads TGTGCCTGGAGCGGGACTAGCGGGAGCGTGCAGTACTTC. It codes for CAWSGTSGSVQYF.

In this sample, this clone turned up a few times. CDR3 bases: TGTGCCAGCAGCCAAGAAGGTCCGGACAGAGCGAACACCGGGGAGCTGTTTTTT. Translation: CASSQEGPDRANTGELFF. V is TRBV4-2 and J is TRBJ2-2, with D possibly TRBD1 on 6 matching bases. V gave up 0 bases and J gave up 0 bases, with 14 bases separating them. This CDR3 contains 18 residues. Per germline, CDR1 LGHNA and CDR2 YNFKEQ.